This is a list of T cell receptor beta chains from one sample in a study of T cell responses to AZD1222 COVID-19 vaccine. Method: immunoSEQ multiplex PCR; TCRdb's copy keeps in-frame clones and lacks some. Here the sample spans about 130,000 clones, 92% being singletons. The sample consisted of peripheral blood, taken on day 0 of AZD1222 vaccination. The receptor set was obtained from an adult in good health. Each CDR3 is given with its conserved first and last residue.

j_call cdr3_length v_call cdr3_aa
TRBJ1-2 13 TRBV18 CASSQASYYGYTF
TRBJ1-2 12 TRBV29-1 CSVATGGYGYTF
TRBJ2-3 15 TRBV19 CASTPAEGAGDTQYF
TRBJ2-7 15 TRBV6-5 CASSSALTGIYEQYF
TRBJ1-1 16 TRBV23-1 CASSHHLGWMNTEAFF
TRBJ2-7 15 TRBV6-1 CASNEWTGRQDEQYF
TRBJ2-1 15 TRBV5-1 CASSRDRDHANEQFF
TRBJ2-5 14 TRBV7-2 CASSTDRVQETQYF
TRBJ2-5 13 TRBV4-3 CASSQAMEETQYF
TRBJ1-1 15 TRBV19 CASSIRRTLNTEAFF
TRBJ2-2 17 TRBV5-1 CASSLTRTGDNTGELFF
TRBJ2-3 17 TRBV27 CASSLGLAGELTDTQYF
TRBJ1-1 11 TRBV10-1 CASSADTEAFF
TRBJ1-5 14 TRBV25-1 CASSAVGSNQPQHF
TRBJ2-2 15 TRBV27 CASTPGSLGSGELFF
TRBJ2-5 12 TRBV7-9 CASSLTMETQYF
TRBJ2-7 16 TRBV4-3 CASSQGWAGGAYEQYF
TRBJ1-5 15 TRBV28 CASSLFEAMGRAQHF
TRBJ2-3 14 TRBV6-4 CASSDGGSTDTQYF
TRBJ1-2 14 TRBV11-2 CASSLRPSDYGYTF
TRBJ2-1 14 TRBV7-2 CASSRGGEYNEQFF
TRBJ1-4 17 TRBV27 CASSFSRGLATNEKLFF
TRBJ2-7 15 TRBV6-5 CASSLQLWGGYEQYF
TRBJ1-6 16 TRBV4-3 CASSRLTGDLNSPLHF
TRBJ2-1 13 TRBV19 CASSPISYNEQFF
TRBJ1-3 15 TRBV19 CASSKKVDSGNTIYF
TRBJ1-1 15 TRBV5-4 CASSSGSIGGTEAFF
TRBJ2-3 15 TRBV15 CATSRGRAVTDTQYF
TRBJ2-7 16 TRBV7-6 CASSLAGDGGSYEQYF
TRBJ2-7 13 TRBV6-2/TRBV6-3 CASSLGVAYEQYF
TRBJ2-5 15 TRBV6-5 CASSSGGAGEETQYF
TRBJ2-3 13 TRBV19 CASSIQGSDTQYF
TRBJ1-5 15 TRBV15 CATSTRTGYDQPQHF
TRBJ2-1 16 TRBV9 CASSTGLAGGQYEQFF
TRBJ2-3 18 TRBV11-2 CASSFHYLRGIRADTQYF
TRBJ1-6 13 TRBV19 CASSGQYNSPLHF
TRBJ1-2 14 TRBV4-3 CASSQDQGDRGYTF
TRBJ1-2 15 TRBV6-2/TRBV6-3 CASSYGMTGPDGYTF
TRBJ1-6 15 TRBV6-5 CASSYAGTGGSPLHF
TRBJ2-7 17 TRBV7-8 CASSLAYSGTGVDEQYF
TRBJ1-1 16 TRBV27 CASSLSEAGGRTEAFF
TRBJ2-3 16 TRBV6-4 CASSVNSGGRTDTQYF
TRBJ2-2 14 TRBV7-9 CASSLPGLGGELFF
TRBJ1-1 14 TRBV5-5 CASAGLGGYTEAFF
TRBJ1-6 14 TRBV11-3 CASPPHRVNSPLHF
TRBJ1-1 16 TRBV5-1 CASSPLQGGRNTEAFF
TRBJ1-1 14 TRBV6-5 CASSYSDRDTEAFF
TRBJ1-3 13 TRBV7-7 CASSSRPGNTIYF
TRBJ2-5 12 TRBV30 CAGRLAGETQYF
TRBJ2-3 15 TRBV27 CASSLMVVGTDTQYF
TRBJ1-2 14 TRBV11-2 CASSLVQGAYGYTF
TRBJ2-4 17 TRBV23-1 CASMGTDLLLAKNIQYF
TRBJ2-2 15 TRBV18 CASSPGTTNTGELFF
TRBJ2-1 14 TRBV3-1/TRBV3-2 CASSPQLGFGEQFF
TRBJ1-2 14 TRBV27 CASTRRGGFYGYTF